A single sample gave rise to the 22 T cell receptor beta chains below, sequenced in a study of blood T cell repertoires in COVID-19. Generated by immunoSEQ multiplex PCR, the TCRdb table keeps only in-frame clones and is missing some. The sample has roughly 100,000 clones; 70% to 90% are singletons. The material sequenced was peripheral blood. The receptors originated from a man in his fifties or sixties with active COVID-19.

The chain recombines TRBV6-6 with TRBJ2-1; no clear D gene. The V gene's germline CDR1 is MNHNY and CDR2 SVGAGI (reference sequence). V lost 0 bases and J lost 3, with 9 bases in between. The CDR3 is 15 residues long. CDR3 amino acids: CASSYSSGSYNEQFF. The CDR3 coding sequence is TGTGCCAGCAGTTACTCGTCAGGTAGCTACAATGAGCAGTTCTTC.

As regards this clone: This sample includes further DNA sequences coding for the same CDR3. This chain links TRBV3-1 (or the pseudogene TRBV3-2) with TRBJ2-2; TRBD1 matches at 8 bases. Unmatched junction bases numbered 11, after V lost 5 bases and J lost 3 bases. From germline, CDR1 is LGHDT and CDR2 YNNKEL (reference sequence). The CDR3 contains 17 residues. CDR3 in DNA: TGTGCCAGCAGCTCACCCCAGGGGGCCCGCTACACCGGGGAGCTGTTTTTT. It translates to CASSSPQGARYTGELFF.

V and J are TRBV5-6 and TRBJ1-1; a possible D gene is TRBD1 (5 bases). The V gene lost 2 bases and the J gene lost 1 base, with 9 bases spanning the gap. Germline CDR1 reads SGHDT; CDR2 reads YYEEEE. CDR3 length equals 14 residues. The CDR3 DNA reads TGTGCCAGCAGCTTCCCCGACAGGAACACTGAAGCTTTCTTT. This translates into CASSFPDRNTEAFF.

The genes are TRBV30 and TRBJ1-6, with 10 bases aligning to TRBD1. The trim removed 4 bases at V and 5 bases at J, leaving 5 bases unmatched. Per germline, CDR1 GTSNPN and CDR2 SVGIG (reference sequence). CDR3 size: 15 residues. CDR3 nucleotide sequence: TGTGCCTGGAAAGGACAGGGGGTAGATAATTCACCCCTCCACTTT. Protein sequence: CAWKGQGVDNSPLHF. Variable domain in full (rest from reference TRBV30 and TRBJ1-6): SQTIHQWPATLVQPVGSPLSLECTVEGTSNPNLYWYRQAAGRGLQLLFYSVGIGQISSEVPQNLSASRPQDRQFILSSKKLLLSDSGFYLCAWKGQGVDNSPLHFGNGTRLTVT.

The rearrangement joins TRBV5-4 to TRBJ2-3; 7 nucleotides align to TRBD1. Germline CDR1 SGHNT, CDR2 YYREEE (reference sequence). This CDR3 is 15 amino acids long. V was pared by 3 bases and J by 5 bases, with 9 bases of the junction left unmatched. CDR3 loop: CASSSRSSGGDTQYF. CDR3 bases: TGTGCCAGCAGCTCTAGATCATCAGGGGGAGATACGCAGTATTTT.

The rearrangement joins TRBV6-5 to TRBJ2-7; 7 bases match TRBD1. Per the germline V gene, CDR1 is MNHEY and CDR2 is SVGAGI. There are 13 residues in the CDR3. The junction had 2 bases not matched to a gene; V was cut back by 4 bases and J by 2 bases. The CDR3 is CASSSGGPYEQYF. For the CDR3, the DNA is TGTGCCAGCAGTTCAGGGGGTCCCTACGAGCAGTACTTC.

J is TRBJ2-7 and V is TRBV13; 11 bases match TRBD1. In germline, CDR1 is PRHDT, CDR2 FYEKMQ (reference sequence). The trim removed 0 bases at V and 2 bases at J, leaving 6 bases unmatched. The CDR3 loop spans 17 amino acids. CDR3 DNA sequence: TGTGCCAGCAGCTTAGGTATAGGACAGGGGGCCGCCTACGAGCAGTACTTC. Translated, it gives CASSLGIGQGAAYEQYF.

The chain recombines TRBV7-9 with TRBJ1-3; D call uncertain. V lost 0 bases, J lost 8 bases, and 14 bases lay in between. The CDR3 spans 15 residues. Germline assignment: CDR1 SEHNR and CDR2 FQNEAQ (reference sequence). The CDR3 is CASSLAPIGKHTIYF. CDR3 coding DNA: TGTGCCAGCAGCTTAGCCCCGATCGGGAAACACACCATATATTTT.

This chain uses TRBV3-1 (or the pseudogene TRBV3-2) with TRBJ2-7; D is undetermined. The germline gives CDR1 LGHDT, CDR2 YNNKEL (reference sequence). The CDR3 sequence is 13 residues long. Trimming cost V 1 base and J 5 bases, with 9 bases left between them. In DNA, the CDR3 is TGTGCCAGCAGCCAAGCGATGAGCGACGAGCAGTACTTC. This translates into CASSQAMSDEQYF.

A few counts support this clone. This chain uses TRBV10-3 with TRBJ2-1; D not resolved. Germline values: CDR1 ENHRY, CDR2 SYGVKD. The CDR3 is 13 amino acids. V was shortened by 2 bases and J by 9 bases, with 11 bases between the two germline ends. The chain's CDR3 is CAISEPPSREQFF. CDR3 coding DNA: TGTGCCATCAGTGAGCCCCCAAGCCGTGAGCAGTTCTTC.

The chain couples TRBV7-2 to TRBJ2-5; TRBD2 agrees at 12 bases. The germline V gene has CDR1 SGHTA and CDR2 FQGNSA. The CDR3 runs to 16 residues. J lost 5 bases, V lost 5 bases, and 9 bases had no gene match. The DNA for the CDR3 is TGTGCCAGCAGCGTGAGACTAGCGGGGGACGGGGAGACCCAGTACTTC. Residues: CASSVRLAGDGETQYF. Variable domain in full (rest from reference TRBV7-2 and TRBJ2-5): GAGVSQSPSNKVTEKGKDVELRCDPISGHTALYWYRQSLGQGLEFLIYFQGNSAPDKSGLPSDRFSAERTGGSVSTLTIQRTQQEDSAVYLCASSVRLAGDGETQYFGPGTRLLVL.

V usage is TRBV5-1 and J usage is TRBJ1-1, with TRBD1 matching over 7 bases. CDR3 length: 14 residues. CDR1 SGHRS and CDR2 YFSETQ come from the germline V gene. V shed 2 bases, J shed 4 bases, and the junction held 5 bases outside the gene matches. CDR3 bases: TGCGCCAGCAGCTTACTACAGGGGACCACTGAAGCTTTCTTT. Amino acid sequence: CASSLLQGTTEAFF.

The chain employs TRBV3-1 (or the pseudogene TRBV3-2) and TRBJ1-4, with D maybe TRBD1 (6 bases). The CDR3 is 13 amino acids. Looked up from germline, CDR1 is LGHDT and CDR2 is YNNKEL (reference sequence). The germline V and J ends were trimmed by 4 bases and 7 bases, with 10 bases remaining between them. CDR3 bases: TGTGCCAGCAGCCTCGGACAGCGTGAAAAACTGTTTTTT. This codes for CASSLGQREKLFF.

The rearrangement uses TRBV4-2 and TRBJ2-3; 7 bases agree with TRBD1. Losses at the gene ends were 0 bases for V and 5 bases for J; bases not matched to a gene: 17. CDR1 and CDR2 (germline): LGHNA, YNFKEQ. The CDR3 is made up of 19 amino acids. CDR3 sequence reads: CASSQDRRAQGKEVDTQYF. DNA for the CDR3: TGTGCCAGCAGCCAAGATCGACGTGCACAGGGGAAAGAGGTAGATACGCAGTATTTT.

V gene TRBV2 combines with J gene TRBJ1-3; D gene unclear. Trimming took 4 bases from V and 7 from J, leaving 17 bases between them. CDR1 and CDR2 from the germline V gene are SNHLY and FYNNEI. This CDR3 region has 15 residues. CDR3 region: CASSGSPILENTIYF. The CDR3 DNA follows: TGTGCCAGCAGTGGATCGCCCATTTTGGAGAACACCATATATTTT.

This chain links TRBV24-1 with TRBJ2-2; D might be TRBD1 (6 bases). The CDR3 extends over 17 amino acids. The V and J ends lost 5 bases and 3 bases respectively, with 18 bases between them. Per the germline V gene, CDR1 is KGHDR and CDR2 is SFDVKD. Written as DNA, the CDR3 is TGTGCCACCAGTGCCCCAGTCAGGCCAGGGGACACCGGGGAGCTGTTTTTT. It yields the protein CATSAPVRPGDTGELFF.

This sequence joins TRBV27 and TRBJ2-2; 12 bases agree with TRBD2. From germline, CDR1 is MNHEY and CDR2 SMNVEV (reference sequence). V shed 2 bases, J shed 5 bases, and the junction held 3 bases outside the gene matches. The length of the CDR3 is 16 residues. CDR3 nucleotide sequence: TGTGCCAGCAGTTTACCCCTAGCGGGGGGGACCGGGGAGCTGTTTTTT. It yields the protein CASSLPLAGGTGELFF.

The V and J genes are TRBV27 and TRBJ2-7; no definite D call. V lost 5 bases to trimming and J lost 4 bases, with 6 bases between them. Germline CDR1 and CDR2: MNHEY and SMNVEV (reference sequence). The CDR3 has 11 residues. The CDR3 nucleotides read TGTGCCAGCAGTCAACTTTACGAGCAGTACTTC. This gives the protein CASSQLYEQYF.

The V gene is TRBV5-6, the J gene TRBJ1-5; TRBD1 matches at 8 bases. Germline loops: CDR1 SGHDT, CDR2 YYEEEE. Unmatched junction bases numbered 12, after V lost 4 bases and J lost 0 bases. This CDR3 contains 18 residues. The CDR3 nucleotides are TGTGCCAGCAGCCCCGGACAGGGTACTCTACTTAGCAATCAGCCCCAGCATTTT. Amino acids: CASSPGQGTLLSNQPQHF.

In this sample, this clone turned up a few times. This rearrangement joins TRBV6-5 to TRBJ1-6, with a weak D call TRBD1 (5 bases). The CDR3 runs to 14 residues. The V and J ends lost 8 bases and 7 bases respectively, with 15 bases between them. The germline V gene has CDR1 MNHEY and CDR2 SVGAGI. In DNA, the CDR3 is TGTGCCAGCCACCGGGACTTTTCAAATTCACCCCTCCACTTT. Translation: CASHRDFSNSPLHF.

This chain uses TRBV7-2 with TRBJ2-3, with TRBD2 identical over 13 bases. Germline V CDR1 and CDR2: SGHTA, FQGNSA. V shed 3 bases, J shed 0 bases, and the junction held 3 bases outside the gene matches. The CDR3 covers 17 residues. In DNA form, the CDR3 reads TGTGCCAGCAGCTTTAGACTAGCGGGGGGCAGCACAGATACGCAGTATTTT. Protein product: CASSFRLAGGSTDTQYF. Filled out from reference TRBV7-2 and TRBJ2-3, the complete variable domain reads GAGVSQSPSNKVTEKGKDVELRCDPISGHTALYWYRQSLGQGLEFLIYFQGNSAPDKSGLPSDRFSAERTGGSVSTLTIQRTQQEDSAVYLCASSFRLAGGSTDTQYFGPGTRLTVL.

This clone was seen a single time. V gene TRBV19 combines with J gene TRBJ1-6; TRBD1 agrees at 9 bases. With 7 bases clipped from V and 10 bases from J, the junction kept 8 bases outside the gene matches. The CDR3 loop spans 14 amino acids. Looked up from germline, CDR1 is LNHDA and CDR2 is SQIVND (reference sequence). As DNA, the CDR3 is TGTGCCAGTAAAGGGACAGGGCTTATCTCACCCCTCCACTTT. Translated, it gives CASKGTGLISPLHF.